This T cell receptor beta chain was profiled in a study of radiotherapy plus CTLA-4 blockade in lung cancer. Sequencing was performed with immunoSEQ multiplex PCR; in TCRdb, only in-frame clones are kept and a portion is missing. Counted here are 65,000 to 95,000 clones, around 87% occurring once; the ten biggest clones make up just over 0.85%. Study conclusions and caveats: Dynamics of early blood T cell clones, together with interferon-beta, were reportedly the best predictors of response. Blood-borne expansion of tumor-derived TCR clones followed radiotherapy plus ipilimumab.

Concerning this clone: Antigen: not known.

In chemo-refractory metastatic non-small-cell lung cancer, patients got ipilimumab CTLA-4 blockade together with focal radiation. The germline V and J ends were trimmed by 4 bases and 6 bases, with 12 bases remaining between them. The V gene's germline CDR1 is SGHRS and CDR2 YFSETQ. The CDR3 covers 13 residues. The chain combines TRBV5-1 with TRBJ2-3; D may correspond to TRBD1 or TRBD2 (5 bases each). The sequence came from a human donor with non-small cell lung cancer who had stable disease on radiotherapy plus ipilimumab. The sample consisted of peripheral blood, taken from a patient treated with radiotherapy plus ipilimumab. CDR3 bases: TGCGCCAGCAGCACCGGGACCCTGGATACGCAGTATTTT. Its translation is CASSTGTLDTQYF.